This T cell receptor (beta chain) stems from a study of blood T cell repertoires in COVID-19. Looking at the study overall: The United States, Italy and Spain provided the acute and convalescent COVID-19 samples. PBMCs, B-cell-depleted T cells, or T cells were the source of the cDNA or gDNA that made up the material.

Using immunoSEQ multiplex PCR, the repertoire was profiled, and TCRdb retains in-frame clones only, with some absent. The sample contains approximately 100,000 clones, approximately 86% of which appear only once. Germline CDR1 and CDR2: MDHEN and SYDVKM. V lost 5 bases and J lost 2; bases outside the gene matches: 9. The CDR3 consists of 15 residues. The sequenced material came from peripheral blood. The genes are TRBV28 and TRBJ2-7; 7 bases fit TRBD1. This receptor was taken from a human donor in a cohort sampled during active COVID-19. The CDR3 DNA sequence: TGTGCCAGCAGTCCGAGACAGGGATCCACCTACGAGCAGTACTTC. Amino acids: CASSPRQGSTYEQYF.